Sequencing of this T cell receptor (beta chain) was carried out in a study of Ad26.COV2.S vaccination and SARS-CoV-2 variants. The overall study: Once, or twice with 56 days between doses, Ad26.COV2.S was given intramuscularly.

CDR3 length: 14 residues. Germline V gene sequence: CDR1 ENHRY, CDR2 SYGVKD. Germline trimming cut 7 bases from V and 6 bases from J; bases unmatched to any gene: 8. This clone has only one observation. The antigen remains undetermined. Treatment meaning: some 19 received Ad26.COV2.S at low or high dose, single or two shots; about 5 received placebo; per-sample allocation not given. Sampling took place 63 days after the first vaccine or placebo injection. General study results and limits: Vaccine recipients and placebo recipients showed similar non-spike TCR breadth. Breadth, reportedly substantial, characterized the spike-specific CD8+ and CD4+ T cell responses after vaccination.

Some clones are missing from TCRdb's copy, which holds only in-frame ones; the method was immunoSEQ multiplex PCR. This table has about 400,000 clones, about 88% appearing once. Sequencing was performed on peripheral blood, taken in a trial of Ad26.COV2.S vaccine versus placebo. The TCR sequence derives from a person between 18 and 65 years old who received the Ad26.COV2.S COVID-19 vaccine or a placebo. This chain connects TRBV10-3 to TRBJ2-2; 7 bases agree with TRBD1. CDR3 sequence reads: CAINQGGLAGELFF. CDR3 sequence (DNA): TGTGCCATCAACCAAGGGGGCCTCGCCGGGGAGCTGTTTTTT.